This TCR beta chain is from a study of T cell changes during pregnancy in multiple sclerosis. Repertoires were generated with immunoSEQ multiplex PCR, while TCRdb's copy carries only in-frame clones and drops some. This table holds fewer than 40,000 clones, approximately 91% found once. The germline V and J ends were trimmed by 0 bases and 2 bases, with 11 bases remaining between them. In germline, CDR1 is SGDLS, CDR2 YYNGEE. The CDR3 has 15 amino acids. The sequencing used CD8+ T cells from peripheral blood mononuclear cells, collected after pregnancy. The TCR originated in a female donor with multiple sclerosis, enrolled in a pregnancy study. V usage is TRBV9 and J usage is TRBJ1-2; TRBD1 might be the D (5 bases). The CDR3 DNA is TGTGCCAGCAGCGTAGCTACAGGCTTAAACTATGGCTACACCTTC. Residues: CASSVATGLNYGYTF. Using reference TRBV9 and TRBJ1-2 for the parts outside the CDR3, the full variable domain is DSGVTQTPKHLITATGQRVTLRCSPRSGDLSVYWYQQSLDQGLQFLIQYYNGEERAKGNILERFSAQQFPDLHSELNLSSLELGDSALYFCASSVATGLNYGYTFGSGTRLTVV.